One sample yielded the 2 T cell receptor beta chains listed below, sequenced in a study of T-cell memory formation after mild COVID-19. Each CDR3 protein gets one entry after TCRdb re-called the 5' RACE reads with MiXCR. The sample consists of some 350,000 distinct CDR3 sequences, around 15% of them appearing once. The sample was PBMCs or a T cell subset sorted from them (not recorded which). The receptors were sampled from a man between 18 and 35 years old who had mild COVID-19 (a few samples of this study predate the infection). Cell type and time point are not known.

This clonotype appeared a few times. The chain recombines TRBV20-1 with TRBJ1-1, with no clear D. Trimming stripped 6 bases from V and 3 bases from J, with 14 bases between. Germline V gives CDR1 DFQATT, CDR2 SNEGSKA (reference sequence). This CDR3 contains 13 residues. In nucleotides, the CDR3 is TGCAGTGCACCCCGGGAACTCGACACTGAAGCTTTCTTT. Translating gives CSAPRELDTEAFF.

The V call is TRBV20-1, the J call TRBJ1-1; a possible D gene is TRBD1 (5 bases). The CDR3 totals 13 residues. Trimming removed 0 bases from V and 3 bases from J, with 8 bases in between. Per germline, CDR1 DFQATT and CDR2 SNEGSKA (reference sequence). The CDR3 nucleotides read TGCAGTGCTAGAGAGGGAGGGGACACTGAAGCTTTCTTT. Protein sequence: CSAREGGDTEAFF.